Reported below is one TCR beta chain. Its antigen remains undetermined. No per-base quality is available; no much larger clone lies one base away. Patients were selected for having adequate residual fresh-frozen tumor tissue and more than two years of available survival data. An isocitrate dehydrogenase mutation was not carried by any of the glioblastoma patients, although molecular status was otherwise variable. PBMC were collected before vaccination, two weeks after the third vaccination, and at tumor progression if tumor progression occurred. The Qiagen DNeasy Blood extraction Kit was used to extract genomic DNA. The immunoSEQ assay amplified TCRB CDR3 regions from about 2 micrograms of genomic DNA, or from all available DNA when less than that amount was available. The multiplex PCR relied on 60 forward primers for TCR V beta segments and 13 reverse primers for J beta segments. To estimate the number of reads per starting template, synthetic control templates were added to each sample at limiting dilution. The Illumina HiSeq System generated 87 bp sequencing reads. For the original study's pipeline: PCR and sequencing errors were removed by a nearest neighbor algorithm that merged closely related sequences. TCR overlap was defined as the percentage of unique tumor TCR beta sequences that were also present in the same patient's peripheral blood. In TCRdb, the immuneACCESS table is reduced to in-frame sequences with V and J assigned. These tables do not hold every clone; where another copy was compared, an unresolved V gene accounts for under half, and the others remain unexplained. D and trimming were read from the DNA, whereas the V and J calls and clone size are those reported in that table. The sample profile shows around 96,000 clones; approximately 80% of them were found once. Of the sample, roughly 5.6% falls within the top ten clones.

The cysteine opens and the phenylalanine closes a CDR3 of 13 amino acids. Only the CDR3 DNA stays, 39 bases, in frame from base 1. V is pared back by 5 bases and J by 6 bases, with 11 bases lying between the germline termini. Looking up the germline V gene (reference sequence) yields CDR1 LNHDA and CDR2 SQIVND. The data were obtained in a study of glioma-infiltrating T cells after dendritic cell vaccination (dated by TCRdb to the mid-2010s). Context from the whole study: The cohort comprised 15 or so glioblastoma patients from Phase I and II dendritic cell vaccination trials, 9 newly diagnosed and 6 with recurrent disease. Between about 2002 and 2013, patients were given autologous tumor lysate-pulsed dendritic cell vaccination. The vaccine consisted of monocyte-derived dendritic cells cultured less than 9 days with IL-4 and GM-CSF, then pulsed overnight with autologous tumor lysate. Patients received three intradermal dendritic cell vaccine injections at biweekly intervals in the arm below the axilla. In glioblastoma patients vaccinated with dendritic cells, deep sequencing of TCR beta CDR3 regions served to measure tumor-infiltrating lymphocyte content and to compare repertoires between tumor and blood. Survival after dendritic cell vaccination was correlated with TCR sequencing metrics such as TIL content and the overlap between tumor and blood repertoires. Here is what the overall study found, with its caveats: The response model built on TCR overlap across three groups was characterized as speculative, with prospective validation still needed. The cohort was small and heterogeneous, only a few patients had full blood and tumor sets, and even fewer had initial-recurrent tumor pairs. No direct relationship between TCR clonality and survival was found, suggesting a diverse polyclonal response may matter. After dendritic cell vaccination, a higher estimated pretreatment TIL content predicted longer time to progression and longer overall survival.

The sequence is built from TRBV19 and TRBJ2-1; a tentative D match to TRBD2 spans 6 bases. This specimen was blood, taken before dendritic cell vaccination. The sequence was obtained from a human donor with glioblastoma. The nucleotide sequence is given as TGTGCCAGTAGTTGGCTGGGGGGCAATGAGCAGTTCTTC. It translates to CASSWLGGNEQFF.